Below, 6 T cell receptor beta chains from the same sample are listed, as sequenced in a study of T cell responses to AZD1222 COVID-19 vaccine. Only in-frame clones appear in the TCRdb table, and some are missing; sequencing was by immunoSEQ multiplex PCR. Of 70,000 to 95,000 clones in the sample, approximately 90% were seen once. The source was peripheral blood, collected 28 days after the second AZD1222 dose. These receptors all come from an adult who received the AZD1222 COVID-19 vaccine.

In this sample, this clone turned up once. The CDR3 spells CASSQGTGTGLQPQHF. The CDR3 coding sequence is TGTGCCAGCAGCCAAGGGACCGGGACAGGGTTGCAGCCCCAGCATTTT. This sequence joins TRBV4-2 and TRBJ1-5; 9 nucleotides agree with TRBD1. V shed 1 base and J 7 bases; nucleotides not matched to a gene: 8. Germline CDR1 reads LGHNA; CDR2 reads YNFKEQ. The CDR3 runs 16 residues.

The rearrangement uses TRBV4-2 and TRBJ2-6; D may be TRBD1 (6 bases). V lost 5 bases and J lost 0, with 11 bases in between. This CDR3 contains 16 residues. CDR1 LGHNA and CDR2 YNFKEQ come from the germline V gene. This chain's CDR3 is CASSLGQNSGANVLTF. CDR3 bases: TGTGCCAGCAGCTTGGGACAAAACTCTGGGGCCAACGTCCTGACTTTC.

The chain is built from TRBV15 and TRBJ1-1; no clear D. The germline gives CDR1 LNHNV, CDR2 YYDKDF (reference sequence). CDR3 length: 13 amino acids. V was cut by 5 bases and J by 0 bases, with 7 bases left in between. The CDR3 bases are TGTGCCACCAGCCGCAGCCTGAACACTGAAGCTTTCTTT. Its protein product is CATSRSLNTEAFF.

The chain has TRBV3-1 (or the pseudogene TRBV3-2) and TRBJ2-5; D unresolved. V was shortened by 6 bases and J by 2 bases, with 13 bases between the two germline ends. The CDR3 length is 14 residues. The germline V gene encodes CDR1 LGHDT and CDR2 YNNKEL (reference sequence). Here the CDR3 reads CASSLLSQQETQYF. In DNA, the CDR3 is TGTGCCAGCAGTCTTTTGAGCCAGCAAGAGACCCAGTACTTC.

The chain carries TRBV9 and TRBJ2-1; TRBD2 aligns across 8 bases. Trimming cost V 4 bases and J 0 bases; bases outside gene matches: 3. Germline V gives CDR1 SGDLS, CDR2 YYNGEE. This CDR3 is built from 15 residues. The DNA for the CDR3 is TGTGCCAGCAGCTCAACTAGCGGCTCCTACAATGAGCAGTTCTTC. Translation gives CASSSTSGSYNEQFF.

This sequence joins TRBV5-1 and TRBJ1-4, with D uncertain. V was pared by 0 bases and J by 0 bases, with 6 bases between. Germline V CDR1 and CDR2: SGHRS, YFSETQ. The CDR3 extends over 15 amino acids. The CDR3 nucleotides are TGCGCCAGCAGCTTGGCCACAACAACTAATGAAAAACTGTTTTTT. As protein: CASSLATTTNEKLFF.